The 2 T cell receptor beta chains given below trace back to one sample, sequenced in a study of blood T cells in healthy people across ages. Combining a sample-barcoded 5' primer with a J-beta primer mix, a second PCR ran for roughly 7 to 12 cycles. TCRdb re-called the 5' RACE reads with MiXCR, one entry per CDR3 protein. The table has some 1.6 million distinct CDR3 sequences, roughly a third seen once. The sample taken for sequencing was blood. The receptors were gathered from a woman younger than 45 in good health.

The chain is built from TRBV7-9 and TRBJ2-5; unclear D gene. The V end was cut by 5 bases, the J end by 2 bases, with 12 bases between. Germline V gene lookup returns CDR1 SEHNR and CDR2 FQNEAQ (reference sequence). This CDR3 is built from 14 residues. DNA for the CDR3: TGTGCCAGCAGCGACCTTGCCCTACAAGAGACCCAGTACTTC. Its translation: CASSDLALQETQYF.

As regards this clonotype: A read error may explain this, as a much larger clone is one base away. The chain is built from TRBV29-1 and TRBJ2-7; TRBD1 might be the D (6 bases). Germline CDR1 reads SQVTM; CDR2 reads ANQGSEA. CDR3 length: 14 amino acids. The CDR3 loop is CSARPGRGGYEHYF. The CDR3 DNA is TGCAGCGCCCGTCCGGGCAGAGGGGGATACGAGCACTACTTC.